The clone carrying this T cell receptor beta chain showed up just a few times. This specimen comes from a study of blood T cell repertoires in COVID-19. Background on the study: Sample material is recorded as cDNA or gDNA derived from T cells, B-cell-depleted T cells, or PBMCs.

Sequenced by immunoSEQ multiplex PCR; TCRdb stores in-frame clones only, minus some. This sample has roughly 120,000 clones, with about 85% found just once. Trimming removed 7 bases at V and 7 bases at J, with 8 bases between. CDR1 is MNHEY and CDR2 is SVGAGI in the germline V gene. The CDR3 contains 11 residues. This chain links TRBV6-5 with TRBJ2-1; possible D gene TRBD1, 6 bases. Sequencing was done on a sample of peripheral blood. The receptor's source is a man aged 35 to 55 with acute or convalescent COVID-19. The CDR3 region has the DNA TGTGCCAGCATAAGGGGGAATGAGCAGTTCTTC. As protein: CASIRGNEQFF.